Following are 10 T cell receptor beta chains from one sample sequenced in a study of CD8 T cells in Susac syndrome. The authors reverse transcribed about 0.45 to 1 ug RNA with random hexamers. TCRdb ran MiXCR on the immunoSEQ multiplex PCR reads and lists one entry per CDR3 protein. The table has about 300,000 distinct CDR3 sequences, more than 75% seen once. The sequencing sample was made of CD8+ T cells from PBMCs. The receptor source for this set is a human donor with multiple sclerosis.

The J gene is TRBJ1-1, the V gene TRBV6-5, with D tentatively TRBD1 (5 bases). CDR1 is MNHEY, CDR2 SVGAGI, per germline. The V gene lost 0 bases and the J gene lost 2 bases, with 16 bases spanning the gap. The CDR3 has 17 residues. CDR3 coding DNA: TGTGCCAGCAGTTACTCGCAGGGAGAGATAGTAAACACTGAAGCTTTCTTT. It codes for CASSYSQGEIVNTEAFF.

The chain recombines TRBV19 with TRBJ1-1; D is unresolved. The CDR3 is made up of 14 amino acids. Germline CDR1 is LNHDA and CDR2 is SQIVND (reference sequence). Deletions cut 5 bases from V and 7 bases from J, with 17 bases between. Written as DNA, the CDR3 is TGTGCCAGTAGTGGGTGGCTTCCTTGGGATGAAGCTTTCTTT. This encodes CASSGWLPWDEAFF.

A single count supports this clonotype. The genes are TRBV19 and TRBJ2-1; 9 bases are shared with TRBD1. The germline gives CDR1 LNHDA, CDR2 SQIVND (reference sequence). V was pared by 6 bases and J by 2 bases, with 5 bases of the junction left unmatched. The CDR3 length is 15 residues. CDR3 DNA sequence: TGTGCCAGTAGAACGGACAGGGGAGCCTACAATGAGCAGTTCTTC. The encoded protein is CASRTDRGAYNEQFF.

The chain is built from TRBV7-9 and TRBJ2-1; tentatively, D is TRBD2 (6 bases). Germline V gene data show CDR1 as SEHNR and CDR2 as FQNEAQ (reference sequence). V lost 11 bases to trimming and J lost 7 bases, with 12 bases between them. The CDR3 is 11 amino acids. This CDR3 reads CALTSGNEQFF. CDR3 sequence (DNA): TGTGCCCTTACCAGCGGGAATGAGCAGTTCTTC.

This chain links TRBV6-1 with TRBJ1-5, with D perhaps TRBD1 (6 bases). Trimming took off 0 bases at V and 0 bases at J, with 18 bases between the two ends. The germline gives CDR1 MNHNS, CDR2 SASEGT. The CDR3 totals 19 residues. The CDR3 reads CASSEARGGLISSNQPQHF. In DNA, the CDR3 is TGTGCCAGCAGTGAAGCGCGGGGGGGCTTGATTAGTAGCAATCAGCCCCAGCATTTT.

V and J are TRBV27 and TRBJ2-7, with D possibly matching TRBD1 (6 bases). Germline CDR1 reads MNHEY; CDR2 reads SMNVEV (reference sequence). This CDR3 is built from 14 residues. The ends were cut back, 5 bases at V and 1 base at J, with 12 bases in the middle. Here the CDR3 DNA reads TGTGCCAGCAGTAACAGGGCACCTTCCTACGAGCAGTACTTC. Its translation: CASSNRAPSYEQYF.

The rearrangement links TRBV28 to TRBJ2-7, with unresolved D. Trimming cost V 1 base and J 1 base, with 8 bases left between them. The CDR3 is 14 amino acids. Germline V gene data show CDR1 as MDHEN and CDR2 as SYDVKM. In DNA, the CDR3 is TGTGCCAGCAGTTTATTTACGGGTTCCTACGAGCAGTACTTC. As protein: CASSLFTGSYEQYF.

The J gene is TRBJ2-1, the V gene TRBV29-1; 13 bases align to TRBD2. Unmatched junction bases numbered 6, after V lost 3 bases and J lost 7 bases. This CDR3 comprises 15 residues. Germline CDR1 reads SQVTM; CDR2 reads ANQGSEA. CDR3 region: CSVDRTSGRVNEQFF. In DNA form, the CDR3 reads TGCAGCGTTGACCGGACTAGCGGGAGAGTTAATGAGCAGTTCTTC.

The chain uses TRBV13 and TRBJ2-2; tentative D call: TRBD2 (6 bases). The germline V gene encodes CDR1 PRHDT and CDR2 FYEKMQ (reference sequence). The CDR3 contains 15 residues. With 3 bases removed from V and 5 bases from J, the gap between germline ends came to 13 bases. The chain's CDR3 is CASSFVGGETGELFF. The CDR3 DNA is TGTGCCAGCAGCTTTGTCGGGGGTGAGACCGGGGAGCTGTTTTTT.

The sample holds one count of this clonotype. The V gene is TRBV7-9, the J gene TRBJ2-7, with no clear D. V was clipped by 5 bases and J by 4 bases, with 21 bases between them. This CDR3 has 16 amino acids. In germline, CDR1 is SEHNR, CDR2 FQNEAQ (reference sequence). CDR3 protein: CASSHVSLPRRYEQYF. Written as DNA, the CDR3 is TGTGCCAGCAGCCACGTTTCGTTGCCTAGGCGATACGAGCAGTACTTC.